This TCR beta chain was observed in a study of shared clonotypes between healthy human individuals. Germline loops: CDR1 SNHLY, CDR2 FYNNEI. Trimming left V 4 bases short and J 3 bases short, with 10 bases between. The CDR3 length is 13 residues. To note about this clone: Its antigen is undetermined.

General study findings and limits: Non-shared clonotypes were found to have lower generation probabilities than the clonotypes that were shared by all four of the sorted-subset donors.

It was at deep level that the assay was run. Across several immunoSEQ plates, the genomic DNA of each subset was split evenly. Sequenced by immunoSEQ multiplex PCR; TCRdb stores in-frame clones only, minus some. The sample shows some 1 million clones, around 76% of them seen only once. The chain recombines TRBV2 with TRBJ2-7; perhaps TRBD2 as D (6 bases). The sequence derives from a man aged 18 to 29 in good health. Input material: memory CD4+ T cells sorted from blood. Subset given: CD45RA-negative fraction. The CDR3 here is CASSVLAHYEQYF. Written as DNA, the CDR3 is TGTGCCAGCAGTGTCCTAGCGCACTACGAGCAGTACTTC.